The 25 T cell receptor beta chains below come from one sample, sequenced in a study of shared clonotypes between healthy human individuals. Profiled with immunoSEQ multiplex PCR; TCRdb holds only in-frame clones, not every one. The table has 1.6 million or so clones, roughly 96% seen once. Sequences were obtained from naive CD4+ T cells sorted from blood. Subset defined: CD45RA+ positively selected. The receptors were sampled from a young man in good health.

The rearrangement joins TRBV29-1 to TRBJ2-5, with D possibly being TRBD2 (6 bases). Trimming removed 0 bases from V and 3 bases from J, with 14 bases in between. The CDR3 has 15 amino acids. Per germline, CDR1 SQVTM and CDR2 ANQGSEA. The CDR3 loop reads CSVEDLAWGEETQYF. The CDR3 DNA is TGCAGCGTTGAAGATCTGGCTTGGGGGGAAGAGACCCAGTACTTC.

The V call is TRBV18, the J call TRBJ2-3; the D gene is possibly TRBD2 (6 bases). The CDR3 sequence is 16 residues long. V lost 8 bases to trimming and J lost 4 bases, with 22 bases between them. The germline V gene has CDR1 KGHSH and CDR2 LQKENI. In DNA form, the CDR3 reads TGTGCCAGCCGTTCAGCGGGCAGAATGGGCCCAGATACGCAGTATTTT. The encoded protein is CASRSAGRMGPDTQYF.

The V gene is TRBV28, the J gene TRBJ1-5; unclear D gene. The CDR3 runs 13 residues. Trimming cost V 1 base and J 7 bases, with 8 bases left between them. Germline V lookup: CDR1 MDHEN, CDR2 SYDVKM. CDR3 residues: CASSLLSVQPQHF. Here the CDR3 DNA reads TGTGCCAGCAGTTTATTATCCGTACAGCCCCAGCATTTT.

The rearrangement links TRBV5-1 to TRBJ1-5, with 9 bases fitting TRBD1. Germline values: CDR1 SGHRS, CDR2 YFSETQ. The CDR3 loop spans 14 amino acids. The J segment lost 10 bases and the V segment lost 4 bases, leaving 9 bases of the junction unmatched. Here the CDR3 reads CASSRLGQGDPQHF. CDR3 in DNA: TGCGCCAGCAGCCGCCTGGGACAGGGAGACCCCCAGCATTTT.

The chain is built from TRBV6-5 and TRBJ2-7; 9 positions agree with TRBD1. Germline CDR1 is MNHEY and CDR2 is SVGAGI. The CDR3 is 15 amino acids. Trimming took 2 bases from V and 4 from J; bases not matched to a gene: 6. Here the CDR3 DNA reads TGTGCCAGCAGTTACGTCAGACAGGGGGTATACGAGCAGTACTTC. Amino acids: CASSYVRQGVYEQYF.

The CDR3 nucleotides read TGCGCCAGCAGCCAGACCCAGGGCGGTCAGCCCCAGCATTTT. Translated: CASSQTQGGQPQHF. The chain has TRBV4-1 and TRBJ1-5; TRBD1 might be the D (5 bases). CDR1 is MGHRA and CDR2 is YSYEKL in the germline V gene. Trimming took off 3 bases at V and 6 bases at J, with 12 bases between the two ends. The CDR3 runs 14 residues.

In its sample, this clone was seen once. The J gene is TRBJ2-3, the V gene TRBV5-8; the match to TRBD2 covers 9 bases. J was trimmed by 3 bases and V by 0 bases; bases with no gene match: 5. The CDR3 sequence is 16 residues long. CDR1 is SGHTS and CDR2 is YDEGEE in the germline V gene. The CDR3 bases are TGTGCCAGCAGCTTGGCTAGGCTAGCGGGAACAGATACGCAGTATTTT. Residues: CASSLARLAGTDTQYF.

The chain uses TRBV25-1 and TRBJ1-1; D not resolved. This CDR3 has 13 amino acids. The V end was cut by 6 bases, the J end by 1 base, with 9 bases between. The germline V gene has CDR1 MGHDK and CDR2 SYGVNS. CDR3 sequence reads: CASRDLGNTEAFF. CDR3 sequence (DNA): TGTGCCAGCAGGGACCTGGGGAACACTGAAGCTTTCTTT.

The gene calls are TRBV6-1 and TRBJ1-4, with 8 bases fitting TRBD1. V gave up 5 bases and J gave up 8 bases; unmatched junction bases: 7. The CDR3 runs to 14 residues. In germline, CDR1 is MNHNS, CDR2 SASEGT. DNA for the CDR3: TGTGCCAGCAGTCCGACAGGGGTTGTGGAAAAACTGTTTTTT. This encodes CASSPTGVVEKLFF.

The table lists this clone with a count of one. This CDR3 is also generated by other DNA sequences in the sample. V gene TRBV18 combines with J gene TRBJ2-5; TRBD1 is a possible D gene (6 bases). The CDR3 has 13 amino acids. Germline-derived CDR1 and CDR2 are KGHSH and LQKENI. V lost 6 bases to trimming and J lost 4 bases, with 12 bases between them. This CDR3 reads CASSPGQRETQYF. The CDR3 DNA is TGTGCCAGCTCCCCGGGACAAAGAGAGACCCAGTACTTC.

The chain carries TRBV5-4 and TRBJ2-3; 12 positions agree with TRBD2. Germline CDR1 and CDR2: SGHNT and YYREEE (reference sequence). CDR3 length equals 16 residues. J lost 0 bases, V lost 4 bases, and 3 bases had no gene match. The CDR3 DNA reads TGTGCCAGCAGCCCAGGACTAGCGGGAAGCACAGATACGCAGTATTTT. It encodes CASSPGLAGSTDTQYF.

The gene calls are TRBV28 and TRBJ1-2; D is undetermined. The V and J ends lost 3 bases and 2 bases respectively, with 7 bases between them. This CDR3 region has 13 residues. Looked up from germline, CDR1 is MDHEN and CDR2 is SYDVKM. CDR3 sequence (DNA): TGTGCCAGCAGTTTCGACGGGAACTATGGCTACACCTTC. This gives the protein CASSFDGNYGYTF.

With regard to this clone: One end of the junction varies from germline; a read error may be responsible. The genes are TRBV27 and TRBJ2-3, with D unresolved. The CDR3 length is 12 residues. CDR1 and CDR2 from the germline V gene are MNHEY and SMNVEV (reference sequence). In DNA, the CDR3 is TGTGCCAGCAGTTCCCCGTGGGATACGCGGTATTTT. The encoded protein is CASSSPWDTRYF.

This sequence joins TRBV28 and TRBJ2-7; D uncertain. CDR3 length: 12 residues. Trimming shortened V by 10 bases and J by 3 bases, and 13 bases separated the two germline ends. Germline CDR1 and CDR2: MDHEN and SYDVKM. As DNA, the CDR3 is TGTGCCACCCCCTCAACCTGCTACGAGCAGTACTTC. Amino acids: CATPSTCYEQYF.

This rearrangement joins TRBV7-8 to TRBJ2-1; D ambiguous. The CDR3 has 13 amino acids. The germline V gene has CDR1 SGHVS and CDR2 FQNEAQ. V lost 7 bases to trimming and J lost 6 bases, with 13 bases between them. The CDR3 DNA is TGTGCCAGCACCTCACTCAGGCTCAATGAGCAGTTCTTC. Amino acid sequence: CASTSLRLNEQFF.

This chain links TRBV12-5 with TRBJ2-1; 11 nucleotides agree with TRBD2. The CDR3 is made up of 17 amino acids. CDR1 LGHNT and CDR2 FRNRAP come from the germline V gene. J was trimmed by 2 bases and V by 1 base; bases with no gene match: 4. CDR3 loop: CASGLERGLAAYNEQFF. CDR3 nucleotides: TGTGCTAGTGGTTTGGAAAGGGGACTAGCGGCCTACAATGAGCAGTTCTTC.

CDR3 sequence (DNA): TGCAGCGTTGGGGGGACATTCGTCCACACCTTC. Residues: CSVGGTFVHTF. This chain links TRBV29-1 with TRBJ1-2, with D maybe TRBD1 (6 bases). The germline V and J ends were trimmed by 4 bases and 12 bases, with 15 bases remaining between them. Germline lookup yields CDR1 SQVTM and CDR2 ANQGSEA. The CDR3 sequence is 11 residues long.

The rearrangement links TRBV29-1 to TRBJ2-1, with D possibly TRBD2 on 5 matching bases. The CDR3 spans 13 residues. Between the trimmed V and J ends, which lost 6 bases and 4 bases, there was a span of 13 bases. CDR1 is SQVTM, CDR2 ANQGSEA, per germline. DNA of the CDR3: TGCAGCGTGGACTTGAGGGATTACAATGAGCAGTTCTTC. Translated, it gives CSVDLRDYNEQFF.

V gene TRBV28 combines with J gene TRBJ1-5, with 7 nucleotides matching TRBD1. The trim removed 6 bases at V and 7 bases at J, leaving 12 bases unmatched. This CDR3 comprises 15 residues. Germline V CDR1 and CDR2: MDHEN, SYDVKM. This CDR3 is CASSPRGQNRQPQHF. The CDR3 nucleotides are TGTGCCAGCAGCCCGAGGGGACAGAACAGGCAGCCCCAGCATTTT.

The chain has TRBV15 and TRBJ2-3; TRBD2 is a possible D gene (5 bases). Germline CDR1 is LNHNV and CDR2 is YYDKDF (reference sequence). The V gene lost 3 bases and the J gene lost 10 bases, with 17 bases spanning the gap. The CDR3 totals 14 residues. The CDR3 loop is CATSSPRTRNSQYF. As DNA, the CDR3 is TGTGCCACCAGCAGCCCTCGTACTAGGAATTCGCAGTATTTT.

This chain links TRBV7-2 with TRBJ2-5, with 10 bases aligning to TRBD1. The trim removed 1 base at V and 0 bases at J, leaving 11 bases unmatched. Germline V gives CDR1 SGHTA, CDR2 FQGNSA. This CDR3 region has 19 residues. The CDR3 is CASSLGLPGQGRNQETQYF. The CDR3 coding sequence is TGTGCCAGCAGCTTAGGTCTCCCGGGACAGGGGCGAAACCAAGAGACCCAGTACTTC.

The chain couples TRBV10-1 to TRBJ2-7; 10 positions match TRBD1. CDR3 size: 15 residues. Germline CDR1 reads WNHNN; CDR2 reads SYGVQD (reference sequence). The ends lost 0 bases at V and 5 bases at J; junction bases unmatched: 4. The CDR3 nucleotides read TGCGCCAGCAGTGAGTCGGGGACAGGGGCCCACGAGCAGTACTTC. Translation gives CASSESGTGAHEQYF.

The chain employs TRBV5-6 and TRBJ1-5; a weak D match, TRBD1 (5 bases). This CDR3 region has 13 residues. Trimming removed 7 bases from V and 9 bases from J, with 17 bases in between. CDR1 SGHDT and CDR2 YYEEEE come from the germline V gene. CDR3 in amino acids: CASSLWGTGPQHF. Here the CDR3 DNA reads TGTGCCAGCTCACTGTGGGGCACGGGGCCCCAGCATTTT.

In its sample, this clone was seen a few times. The chain links TRBV30 to TRBJ1-1; 7 nucleotides agree with TRBD1. Germline-derived CDR1 and CDR2 are GTSNPN and SVGIG (reference sequence). V lost 4 bases and J lost 3; bases outside the gene matches: 5. The CDR3 runs 13 residues. The CDR3 region is CAWTPTGYTEAFF. CDR3 sequence (DNA): TGTGCCTGGACCCCGACAGGGTACACTGAAGCTTTCTTT. Combining the CDR3 with reference TRBV30 and TRBJ1-1 gives the whole variable domain SQTIHQWPATLVQPVGSPLSLECTVEGTSNPNLYWYRQAAGRGLQLLFYSVGIGQISSEVPQNLSASRPQDRQFILSSKKLLLSDSGFYLCAWTPTGYTEAFFGQGTRLTVV.

The V gene is TRBV9, the J gene TRBJ1-2; D gene ambiguous. Germline CDR1 is SGDLS and CDR2 is YYNGEE. V dropped 3 bases and J dropped 3 bases, with 9 bases sitting between them. This CDR3 is 13 amino acids long. The CDR3 reads CASSAGTYYGYTF. CDR3 sequence (DNA): TGTGCCAGCAGCGCCGGAACGTACTATGGCTACACCTTC.